The clone carrying this TCR beta chain was counted only a few times. These data are taken from a study of blood T cell repertoires in COVID-19. At the level of the study: Collection of acute and convalescent COVID-19 samples took place in the United States, Italy and Spain. PBMCs, B-cell-depleted T cells, or T cells provided the cDNA or gDNA that made up the material.

Original processing methods: It was from reference gene primer amplification that nucleated cell counts were estimated. Libraries were prepared by immunoSEQ multiplex PCR; TCRdb keeps only in-frame clonotypes and omits some of them. V and J calls and clone size are those listed in that table; D and trimming were worked out from the DNA. The table lists under 150,000 clones, around four fifths of them singletons. The length of the CDR3 is 16 residues. Looked up from germline, CDR1 is SGHNT and CDR2 is YYREEE (reference sequence). Trimming removed 4 bases from V and 4 bases from J; junction bases left unmatched: 10.

This TCR was sampled from a woman in her thirties or forties with active or convalescent COVID-19. The V gene is TRBV5-4, the J gene TRBJ2-2; 7 bases line up with TRBD1. Sequenced material: peripheral blood. CDR3 protein: CASSPPTGPVTGELFF. CDR3 in DNA: TGTGCCAGCAGCCCGCCGACAGGGCCGGTCACCGGGGAGCTGTTTTTT.